The rows below give T cell receptor beta chains drawn from one sample of a study of circulating CD8 cells and anti-PD-1 response in melanoma. One entry per CDR3 protein results from TCRdb running MiXCR on the reads. Found here are about 550 distinct CDR3 sequences, 6.9% of them singletons; the top ten hold more than 7.5%. This specimen was CD8+ T cells from PBMCs, taken at baseline or after one month of anti-PD-1 therapy (not recorded which). The receptors here all came from a human donor with melanoma. CDR3s include the opening cysteine and the closing phenylalanine or tryptophan. Fields, in order: V gene, D gene, CDR3 length, J gene, clone size, CDR3 protein, CDR3 DNA. The D gene is left open where the match is weak. A row's size may be missing; if present it is once, few, many or a size class.

V: TRBV20-1; D: TRBD2; length: 15; J: TRBJ2-1; size: medium-sized; CDR3: CSARDSLAGISEQFF; DNA: TGCAGTGCTAGAGATTCACTAGCGGGGATCAGTGAGCAGTTCTTC
V: TRBV30; D: .; length: 11; J: TRBJ2-1; size: medium-sized; CDR3: CAMGGYNEQFF; DNA: TGTGCAATGGGGGGTTACAATGAGCAGTTCTTC
V: TRBV4-2; D: .; length: 12; J: TRBJ2-7; size: medium-sized; CDR3: CASSGGSYELYF; DNA: TGTGCCAGCAGCGGGGGATCCTACGAGCTGTACTTC
V: TRBV19; D: TRBD1; length: 12; J: TRBJ2-2; size: large; CDR3: CATQTGAGELFF; DNA: TGTGCCACTCAGACAGGGGCCGGGGAGCTGTTTTTT
V: TRBV19; D: TRBD2; length: 16; J: TRBJ2-1; size: medium-sized; CDR3: CASSPSSGGVLNEQFF; DNA: TGTGCCAGTAGTCCATCAAGCGGGGGGGTATTGAATGAGCAGTTCTTC
V: TRBV2; D: .; length: 13; J: TRBJ2-7; size: large; CDR3: CASSGTEDYEQYF; DNA: TGTGCCAGCAGTGGGACAGAAGACTACGAGCAGTACTTC
V: TRBV20-1; D: TRBD2; length: 15; J: TRBJ2-7; size: large; CDR3: CSATHRASGGYEQYF; DNA: TGCAGTGCGACCCACAGGGCTAGCGGGGGTTACGAGCAGTACTTC
V: TRBV12-3/TRBV12-4; D: TRBD1; length: 15; J: TRBJ2-1; size: large; CDR3: CASTPTGGAYNEQFF; DNA: TGTGCCAGCACCCCCACAGGGGGCGCCTACAATGAGCAGTTCTTC
V: TRBV20-1; D: TRBD2; length: 16; J: TRBJ2-1; size: large; CDR3: CSAIEGGGDLYNEQFF; DNA: TGCAGTGCTATAGAGGGCGGGGGGGACCTATACAATGAGCAGTTCTTC
V: TRBV7-3; D: TRBD2; length: 12; J: TRBJ2-1; size: large; CDR3: CASSFSGGEQFF; DNA: TGTGCCAGCAGCTTTAGCGGGGGGGAGCAGTTCTTC
V: TRBV7-8; D: .; length: 12; J: TRBJ1-6; size: large; CDR3: CASSSGDSPLHF; DNA: TGTGCCAGCAGCTCCGGGGATTCACCCCTCCACTTT
V: TRBV5-5; D: .; length: 16; J: TRBJ2-1; size: medium-sized; CDR3: CASSLGPYSWYNEQFF; DNA: TGTGCCAGCAGCCTGGGACCGTATTCCTGGTACAATGAGCAGTTCTTC
V: TRBV29-1; D: TRBD1; length: 13; J: TRBJ2-1; size: large; CDR3: CSVRTGVRDEQFF; DNA: TGCAGCGTGAGGACAGGGGTTAGAGATGAGCAGTTCTTC
V: TRBV20-1; D: .; length: 15; J: TRBJ2-1; size: large; CDR3: CSAAPLGVSYNEQFF; DNA: TGCAGTGCTGCGCCCCTAGGGGTCTCCTACAATGAGCAGTTCTTC
V: TRBV20-1; D: .; length: 12; J: TRBJ2-1; size: large; CDR3: CSAREGAAEQFF; DNA: TGCAGTGCTAGAGAGGGAGCGGCTGAGCAGTTCTTC
V: TRBV29-1; D: .; length: 12; J: TRBJ2-7; size: large; CDR3: CSVGGGFGEQYF; DNA: TGCAGCGTTGGAGGGGGGTTCGGCGAGCAGTACTTC
V: TRBV29-1; D: .; length: 14; J: TRBJ2-7; size: large; CDR3: CSVRTGQAPYEQYF; DNA: TGCAGCGTTAGAACAGGGCAAGCTCCCTACGAGCAGTACTTC
V: TRBV29-1; D: TRBD1; length: 13; J: TRBJ2-7; size: large; CDR3: CSVEGQGFHEQYF; DNA: TGCAGCGTTGAGGGACAGGGGTTCCACGAGCAGTACTTC
V: TRBV19; D: .; length: 14; J: TRBJ1-1; size: large; CDR3: CASSQWGAGTEAFF; DNA: TGTGCCAGTAGCCAATGGGGGGCCGGCACTGAAGCTTTCTTT
V: TRBV3-1; D: .; length: 14; J: TRBJ2-7; size: medium-sized; CDR3: CASSQTVGWYEQYF; DNA: TGTGCCAGCAGCCAAACGGTAGGGTGGTACGAGCAGTACTTC
V: TRBV7-2; D: .; length: 13; J: TRBJ2-7; size: large; CDR3: CASSFAGSYEQYF; DNA: TGTGCCAGCAGCTTTGCCGGATCCTACGAGCAGTACTTC
V: TRBV29-1; D: .; length: 15; J: TRBJ2-1; size: large; CDR3: CSVSTSGGTWNEQFF; DNA: TGCAGCGTCTCAACCTCGGGGGGCACTTGGAATGAGCAGTTCTTC
V: TRBV19; D: .; length: 13; J: TRBJ1-5; size: large; CDR3: CASSTGGNQPQHF; DNA: TGTGCCAGTAGTACAGGTGGAAATCAGCCCCAGCATTTT
V: TRBV24-1; D: TRBD1; length: 17; J: TRBJ2-6; size: medium-sized; CDR3: CATSPGTGGPGANVLTF; DNA: TGTGCCACCAGCCCCGGCACAGGGGGCCCTGGGGCCAACGTCCTGACTTTC
V: TRBV24-1; D: .; length: 14; J: TRBJ2-2; size: .; CDR3: CITSDAGSTGELFF; DNA: TGTATCACCAGTGACGCGGGGAGCACCGGGGAGCTGTTTTTT
V: TRBV7-2; D: .; length: 14; J: TRBJ2-7; size: medium-sized; CDR3: CASSSTAPTYEQYF; DNA: TGTGCCAGCAGCTCTACAGCGCCCACCTACGAGCAGTACTTC
V: TRBV4-1; D: .; length: 15; J: TRBJ2-7; size: large; CDR3: CASSQDRSSLGEQYF; DNA: TGCGCCAGCAGCCAAGATCGGAGCTCTTTGGGCGAGCAGTACTTC
V: TRBV9; D: .; length: 14; J: TRBJ2-7; size: large; CDR3: CASSVEGLAGEQYF; DNA: TGTGCCAGCAGCGTAGAGGGGCTCGCCGGGGAGCAGTACTTC
V: TRBV29-1; D: TRBD1; length: 16; J: TRBJ2-7; size: large; CDR3: CSVEVGTGRRGDEQYF; DNA: TGCAGCGTTGAAGTTGGGACAGGCCGCCGAGGAGACGAGCAGTACTTC
V: TRBV19; D: TRBD1; length: 15; J: TRBJ1-5; size: large; CDR3: CASNLQGAVNQPQHF; DNA: TGTGCCAGTAACCTACAGGGGGCCGTGAATCAGCCCCAGCATTTT
V: TRBV20-1; D: .; length: 14; J: TRBJ2-1; size: large; CDR3: CSASPGSTYNEQFF; DNA: TGCAGTGCTAGTCCCGGGAGCACCTACAATGAGCAGTTCTTC
V: TRBV29-1; D: .; length: 11; J: TRBJ2-7; size: large; CDR3: CSVEDEAGQYF; DNA: TGCAGCGTTGAAGATGAGGCCGGGCAGTACTTC
V: TRBV2; D: TRBD2; length: 23; J: TRBJ2-2; size: large; CDR3: CASSESNPGLAGGLKTVTGELFF; DNA: TGTGCCAGCAGTGAAAGTAACCCCGGACTAGCGGGGGGGCTCAAAACCGTCACCGGGGAGCTGTTTTTT
V: TRBV6-4; D: .; length: 13; J: TRBJ2-1; size: large; CDR3: CASSDSWGNEQFF; DNA: TGTGCCAGCAGTGACTCCTGGGGGAATGAGCAGTTCTTC
V: TRBV13; D: .; length: 15; J: TRBJ2-7; size: .; CDR3: CASGLERGPSYEQYF; DNA: TGTGCCAGCGGCTTAGAGAGGGGCCCCTCCTACGAGCAGTACTTC
V: TRBV11-3; D: .; length: 14; J: TRBJ1-1; size: medium-sized; CDR3: CASSIGGANTEAFF; DNA: TGTGCCAGCAGCATCGGGGGAGCGAACACTGAAGCTTTCTTT
V: TRBV25-1; D: .; length: 16; J: TRBJ2-7; size: large; CDR3: CASSEYGDRFGYEQYF; DNA: TGTGCCAGCAGTGAATATGGTGATCGGTTCGGCTACGAGCAGTACTTC
V: TRBV5-6; D: .; length: 13; J: TRBJ1-1; size: medium-sized; CDR3: CASSGIGGEGAFF; DNA: TGTGCCAGCAGCGGGATTGGGGGAGAAGGAGCTTTCTTT
V: TRBV29-1; D: .; length: 15; J: TRBJ1-2; size: large; CDR3: CSVDVTLGANYGYTF; DNA: TGCAGCGTTGACGTGACTTTGGGAGCTAACTATGGCTACACCTTC
V: TRBV6-2/TRBV6-3; D: .; length: 17; J: TRBJ2-1; size: large; CDR3: CASSYSPTQQAIDEQFF; DNA: TGTGCCAGCAGTTACTCCCCCACCCAACAAGCGATTGATGAGCAGTTCTTC